This paragraph reports one T cell receptor (beta chain). This sample is drawn from a study of cytomegalovirus exposure and HLA in healthy donors. Primers: 60 Vbeta forward and 13 Jbeta reverse. Some clones are missing from TCRdb's copy, which holds only in-frame ones; the method was immunoSEQ multiplex PCR. This table holds under 120,000 clones, about 70% found once. Sequenced: PBMCs. The origin of this receptor is a man over 45 in good health and CMV-seropositive.

In DNA form, the CDR3 reads TGTGCCAGCAGCGTATCCGGGACAGGGTACACTGAAGCTTTCTTT. Translating it yields CASSVSGTGYTEAFF. The chain joins TRBV9 to TRBJ1-1; 9 nucleotides match TRBD1. V lost 1 base and J lost 3; bases outside the gene matches: 4. The CDR3 is 15 residues long. Germline CDR1 reads SGDLS; CDR2 reads YYNGEE.